Sequencing of this T cell receptor (beta chain) was carried out in a study of blood T cell repertoires in COVID-19. On the study more broadly: COVID-19 samples collected from the United States, Italy and Spain covered acute and convalescent phases. Sample material is recorded as cDNA or gDNA derived from T cells, B-cell-depleted T cells, or PBMCs.

The CDR3 is made up of 16 amino acids. Allocation to cohorts depended on clinical history reported by the participants. What the recovered Cohort 3 donors had was two negative PCRs, clearance, or symptom resolution. The repertoire was sequenced with immunoSEQ multiplex PCR; TCRdb's copy has only in-frame clones and lacks some. In the table there are around 140,000 clones, more than 75% of which are singletons. Sequencing used PBMCs or T cells enriched from blood (not recorded which). The gene calls are TRBV21-1 and TRBJ2-7; the D call of TRBD2 is as the table states it, not checked on the DNA. TRBV21-1 is an annotated pseudogene. The origin of this receptor is a man aged 55 to 70 who had recovered from COVID-19. Written as DNA, the CDR3 is TGTGCCAGCTTGGGCCGGCCGGGACTTACTTTAGGCGAGCAGTACTTC. Amino acid sequence: CASLGRPGLTLGEQYF.